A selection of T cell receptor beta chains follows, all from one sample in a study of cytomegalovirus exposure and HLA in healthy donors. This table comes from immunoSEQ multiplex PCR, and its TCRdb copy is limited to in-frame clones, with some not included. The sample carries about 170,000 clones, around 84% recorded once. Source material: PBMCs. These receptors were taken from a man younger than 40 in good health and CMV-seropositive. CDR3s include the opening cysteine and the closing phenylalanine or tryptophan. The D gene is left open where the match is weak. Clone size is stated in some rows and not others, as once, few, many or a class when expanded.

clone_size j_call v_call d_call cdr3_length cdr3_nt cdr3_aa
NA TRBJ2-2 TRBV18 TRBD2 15 TGTGCCAGCTCAAGCCAAGCGGGAGGTGCCGGGGAGCTGTTTTTT CASSSQAGGAGELFF
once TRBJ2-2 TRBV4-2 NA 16 TGTGCCAGCAGCCAGCTTAGCGGAAGAGGCACCGGGGAGCTGTTTTTT CASSQLSGRGTGELFF
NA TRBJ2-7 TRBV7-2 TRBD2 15 TGTGCCAGCAGCTCGTCCCCCGGACTAGGTTACGAGCAGTACTTC CASSSSPGLGYEQYF
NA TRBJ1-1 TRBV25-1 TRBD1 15 TGTGCCAGCAGGCCCCACAGGGGGCGGAGGACTGAAGCTTTCTTT CASRPHRGRRTEAFF
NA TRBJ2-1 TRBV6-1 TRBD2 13 TGTGCCAGCCGACTAGCGGGAGACAATGAGCAGTTCTTC CASRLAGDNEQFF
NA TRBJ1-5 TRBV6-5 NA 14 TGTGCCAGCAGTCGACAGGCCTACAATCAGCCCCAGCATTTT CASSRQAYNQPQHF
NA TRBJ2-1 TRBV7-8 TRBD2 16 TGTGCCAGCAGCCCCTTCGGGAGGCGGATCGACAATGAGCAGTTCTTC CASSPFGRRIDNEQFF
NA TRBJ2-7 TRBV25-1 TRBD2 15 TGTGCCAGCAGTCACCTAGCGGAACTCTCCTACGAGCAGTACTTC CASSHLAELSYEQYF
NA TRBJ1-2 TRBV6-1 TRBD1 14 TGTGCCAGCAGTGAGTGGGGACAGCACTATGGCTACACCTTC CASSEWGQHYGYTF
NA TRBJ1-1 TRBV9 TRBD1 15 TGTGCCAGCAGCGTAGTGGGGACAGGGGGGACTGAAGCTTTCTTT CASSVVGTGGTEAFF
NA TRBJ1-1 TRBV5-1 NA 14 TGCGCCAGCATCATACTCATGCTCCCAGGGGAAGCTTTCTTT CASIILMLPGEAFF
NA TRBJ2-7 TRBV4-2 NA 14 TGTGCCAGCAGCCAAGCCGACAGCTCCTACGAGCAGTACTTC CASSQADSSYEQYF
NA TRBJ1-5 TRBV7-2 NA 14 TGTGCCAGCAGCGCAGACAGAAGCAATCAGCCCCAGCATTTT CASSADRSNQPQHF
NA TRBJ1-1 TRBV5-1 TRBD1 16 TGCGCCAGCAGCCAATCTCCGGGACAGGGAAACACTGAAGCTTTCTTT CASSQSPGQGNTEAFF